Below are 11 T cell receptor beta chains sequenced from a single sample in a study of blood T cell repertoires in COVID-19. This table comes from immunoSEQ multiplex PCR, and its TCRdb copy is limited to in-frame clones, with some not included. The sample records about 220,000 clones, around 83% being singletons. The sample consisted of peripheral blood. These receptors originate from a man in his fifties or sixties with active or convalescent COVID-19.

The chain uses TRBV18 and TRBJ1-2, with D perhaps TRBD1 (5 bases). Trimming removed 1 base at V and 0 bases at J, with 15 bases between. CDR1 and CDR2 from the germline V gene are KGHSH and LQKENI. The CDR3 has 17 amino acids. CDR3 DNA: TGTGCCAGCTCACCACGAGTTGCGACAGCGACTAACTATGGCTACACCTTC. Its translation is CASSPRVATATNYGYTF. The full variable domain, in which reference TRBV18 and TRBJ1-2 provide the parts outside the CDR3, is NAGVMQNPRHLVRRRGQEARLRCSPMKGHSHVYWYRQLPEEGLKFMVYLQKENIIDESGMPKERFSAEFPKEGPSILRIQQVVRGDSAAYFCASSPRVATATNYGYTFGSGTRLTVV.

The CDR3 region is CASSTGEEAFF. The CDR3 region has the DNA TGTGCCAGCAGTACCGGAGAGGAAGCTTTCTTT. The rearrangement uses TRBV6-5 and TRBJ1-1; D not certain. The CDR3 contains 11 residues. Trimming removed 5 bases from V and 8 bases from J, with 9 bases in between. The V gene's germline CDR1 is MNHEY and CDR2 SVGAGI.

The rearrangement uses TRBV2 and TRBJ2-7; TRBD1 matches at 9 bases. CDR3 length: 13 amino acids. CDR1 is SNHLY and CDR2 is FYNNEI in the germline V gene. Trimming removed 7 bases from V and 6 bases from J; junction bases left unmatched: 7. The CDR3: CASNPDRGTEQYF. The CDR3 nucleotides read TGTGCCAGCAATCCCGACAGGGGGACCGAGCAGTACTTC. Combining the CDR3 with reference TRBV2 and TRBJ2-7 gives the whole variable domain EPEVTQTPSHQVTQMGQEVILRCVPISNHLYFYWYRQILGQKVEFLVSFYNNEISEKSEIFDDQFSVERPDGSNFTLKIRSTKLEDSAMYFCASNPDRGTEQYFGPGTRLTVT.

This chain links TRBV28 with TRBJ2-7; D is unresolved. Germline CDR1 is MDHEN and CDR2 is SYDVKM. CDR3 length: 16 residues. Trimming removed 2 bases at V and 3 bases at J, with 17 bases between. CDR3 protein: CASSLSSIVGLYEQYF. The CDR3 DNA reads TGTGCCAGCAGTTTAAGCTCCATCGTTGGGCTCTACGAGCAGTACTTC.

J is TRBJ1-2 and V is TRBV20-1; the D gene is possibly TRBD1 (5 bases). The CDR3 is made up of 13 amino acids. The germline V and J ends were trimmed by 3 bases and 5 bases, with 13 bases remaining between them. Germline lookup yields CDR1 DFQATT and CDR2 SNEGSKA (reference sequence). DNA of the CDR3: TGCAGTGCTAGTGTGGGGGGAGGGTATGGCTACACCTTC. Translation: CSASVGGGYGYTF.

The chain joins TRBV5-1 to TRBJ2-2; maybe TRBD2 (6 bases). The CDR3 spans 16 residues. CDR1 is SGHRS and CDR2 is YFSETQ in the germline V gene. V dropped 4 bases and J dropped 3 bases, with 16 bases sitting between them. The CDR3 DNA reads TGCGCCAGCAGCCCCCCCGTGGGAGGTGACACCGGGGAGCTGTTTTTT. This codes for CASSPPVGGDTGELFF.

With regard to this clone: This sample also contains other DNA sequences that code for the same CDR3. V usage is TRBV5-1 and J usage is TRBJ2-5; 10 nucleotides match TRBD1. V was clipped by 0 bases and J by 5 bases; unmatched bases: 4. CDR1 SGHRS and CDR2 YFSETQ come from the germline V gene. This CDR3 comprises 15 residues. The CDR3 sequence: CASSLAGTGEETQYF. CDR3 DNA: TGCGCCAGCAGCTTGGCAGGGACAGGGGAGGAGACCCAGTACTTC. The full variable domain, completed using reference TRBV5-1 and TRBJ2-5, is KAGVTQTPRYLIKTRGQQVTLSCSPISGHRSVSWYQQTPGQGLQFLFEYFSETQRNKGNFPGRFSGRQFSNSRSEMNVSTLELGDSALYLCASSLAGTGEETQYFGPGTRLLVL.

Here the CDR3 DNA reads TGTGCCAGCAGTTACGACAGCTATGAAAAACTGTTTTTT. This encodes CASSYDSYEKLFF. V and J are TRBV6-5 and TRBJ1-4; a possible D gene is TRBD1 (5 bases). From germline, CDR1 is MNHEY and CDR2 SVGAGI. Trimming shortened V by 2 bases and J by 6 bases, and 7 bases separated the two germline ends. This CDR3 has 13 residues.

This chain joins TRBV5-4 and TRBJ1-1; 9 bases agree with TRBD1. V shed 4 bases and J 4 bases; nucleotides not matched to a gene: 5. In germline, CDR1 is SGHNT, CDR2 YYREEE (reference sequence). The CDR3 has 14 residues. The CDR3 DNA reads TGTGCCAGCAGCGACCGGGACAGGGCCACTGAAGCTTTCTTT. This encodes CASSDRDRATEAFF. Filled out from reference TRBV5-4 and TRBJ1-1, the complete variable domain reads ETGVTQSPTHLIKTRGQQVTLRCSSQSGHNTVSWYQQALGQGPQFIFQYYREEENGRGNFPPRFSGLQFPNYSSELNVNALELDDSALYLCASSDRDRATEAFFGQGTRLTVV.

This chain joins TRBV6-2 or TRBV6-3 and TRBJ2-7; weak D call: TRBD1 (5 bases). From germline, CDR1 is MNHEY and CDR2 SVGEGT. The CDR3 has 13 residues. V was pared by 3 bases and J by 2 bases, with 8 bases between. CDR3 nucleotide sequence: TGTGCCAGCAGTTATAGGGGTCCCTACGAGCAGTACGTC. It specifies CASSYRGPYEQYV.

This clone has more than one count but fewer than ten. Written as DNA, the CDR3 is TGTGCCAGCTCACCGGACCCACGGGGGTCCCTTTATGGCTACACCTTC. Protein product: CASSPDPRGSLYGYTF. The chain uses TRBV18 and TRBJ1-2; possibly TRBD1 for D (5 bases). Germline V gene lookup returns CDR1 KGHSH and CDR2 LQKENI. V dropped 3 bases and J dropped 5 bases, with 19 bases sitting between them. This CDR3 is built from 16 residues.